This T cell receptor beta chain was identified during a study of T cells in Graves' hyperthyroidism and ophthalmopathy. Study-level findings and limits: Ophthalmopathy and stable hyperthyroidism were told apart by a 13 V-J model. Ophthalmopathy, which appeared later, was predicted by the model a median about 5.9 months before onset. Most thyroid clonotypes expanded above 0.001 appeared in blood too.

This clonotype was observed many times. Its antigen is still unknown. From RNA transcripts, TCR beta CDR3 regions were amplified. The HTBI primer set drove a first-round RT-PCR of the TCR CDR3. TCRdb reanalysed the multiplex PCR reads using MiXCR and keeps one entry per CDR3 protein. Among more than 500,000 distinct CDR3 sequences, about 15% were seen once, and the ten largest hold around 4.5%. Per germline, CDR1 MDHEN and CDR2 SYDVKM. This CDR3 has 17 amino acids. V shed 5 bases and J 0 bases; nucleotides not matched to a gene: 8. The chain is built from TRBV28 and TRBJ2-7; TRBD2 aligns across 12 bases. This clonotype was sampled from a woman between 40 and 55 years old with Graves' ophthalmopathy. Specimen: blood. The chain's CDR3 is CASSARTSGTSSYEQYF. CDR3 in DNA: TGTGCCAGCAGTGCCCGGACTAGCGGGACGAGCTCCTACGAGCAGTACTTC.